The 15 T cell receptor beta chains in this list originate from one sample, sequenced in a study of a mutant IDH1 vaccine in newly diagnosed glioma. TCRdb keeps only in-frame clones here, not all; method: immunoSEQ multiplex PCR. Among about 130,000 clones listed, about 82% were seen once. These TCRs' antigens remain unknown. The sample's time point: week 11, during vaccination. It was 300 ug of mutant IDH1 20-mer peptide that made up each vaccine dose, given with topical imiquimod. The sequencing here drew on PBMCs, taken from a glioma patient whose treatment included an IDH1 peptide vaccine. Source of these receptors: a man aged 35 to 55 with glioma.

This clone was counted once. The chain links TRBV15 to TRBJ2-6; no clear D. The CDR3 is made up of 16 amino acids. The V end lost 0 bases, the J end lost 0 bases, and 6 bases lay between the germline ends. Germline V gene sequence: CDR1 LNHNV, CDR2 YYDKDF (reference sequence). CDR3 sequence reads: CATSRDLDSGANVLTF. The CDR3 DNA sequence: TGTGCCACCAGCAGAGATCTGGACTCTGGGGCCAACGTCCTGACTTTC.

The CDR3 region is CASSQVNRGPSGNEQFF. DNA for the CDR3: TGTGCCAGCAGCCAAGTCAACAGGGGACCGAGCGGCAATGAGCAGTTCTTC. The V gene is TRBV4-2, the J gene TRBJ2-1; 7 bases match TRBD1. The V and J ends lost 1 base and 6 bases, in that order; junction bases with no gene match: 12. This CDR3 region has 17 residues. CDR1 and CDR2 from the germline V gene are LGHNA and YNFKEQ.

The chain recombines TRBV9 with TRBJ2-1; D perhaps matches TRBD2 (5 bases). There are 18 residues in the CDR3. Trimming shortened V by 0 bases and J by 4 bases, and 20 bases separated the two germline ends. Germline CDR1 and CDR2: SGDLS and YYNGEE. In DNA, the CDR3 is TGTGCCAGCAGCGTAGCTACGGCTAGCCGGCGAATTTACAATGAGCAGTTCTTC. Translated, it gives CASSVATASRRIYNEQFF.

The chain combines TRBV15 with TRBJ2-1; the D call may be TRBD1 or TRBD2 (6 bases each). Trimming shortened V by 0 bases and J by 13 bases, and 10 bases separated the two germline ends. The CDR3 has 12 residues. Germline CDR1 is LNHNV and CDR2 is YYDKDF (reference sequence). CDR3: CATSRDWGAQFF. CDR3 nucleotides: TGTGCCACCAGCAGAGATTGGGGGGCACAGTTCTTC.

The chain is built from TRBV5-1 and TRBJ1-2, with D possibly matching TRBD1 (5 bases). From germline, CDR1 is SGHRS and CDR2 YFSETQ. The V and J ends lost 3 bases and 0 bases respectively, with 12 bases between them. The CDR3 is 15 residues long. This CDR3 is CASSSSGPANYGYTF. The CDR3 bases are TGCGCCAGCAGCTCTTCAGGGCCCGCTAACTATGGCTACACCTTC.

This rearrangement joins TRBV7-8 to TRBJ2-7, with D possibly TRBD2 on 6 matching bases. CDR1 and CDR2 from the germline V gene are SGHVS and FQNEAQ. The CDR3 totals 21 residues. The V end lost 0 bases, the J end lost 4 bases, and 31 bases lay between the germline ends. The CDR3 DNA follows: TGTGCCAGCAGCTTAGCCGATTCTGATGGGATTACAACCCGAGGGAGGTACGAGCAGTACTTC. This gives the protein CASSLADSDGITTRGRYEQYF. Drawing the rest from reference TRBV7-8 and TRBJ2-7, the complete variable domain is GAGVSQSPRYKVAKRGQDVALRCDPISGHVSLFWYQQALGQGPEFLTYFQNEAQLDKSGLPSDRFFAERPEGSVSTLKIQRTQQEDSAVYLCASSLADSDGITTRGRYEQYFGPGTRLTVT.

On this clone: The sample carries other DNA sequences with the same CDR3. V is TRBV19 and J is TRBJ2-7; 12 bases agree with TRBD2. J was trimmed by 0 bases and V by 6 bases; bases with no gene match: 0. In germline, CDR1 is LNHDA, CDR2 SQIVND (reference sequence). This CDR3 comprises 14 residues. CDR3 amino acids: CASRTSGSSYEQYF. The CDR3 DNA reads TGTGCCAGTAGGACTAGCGGGAGCTCCTACGAGCAGTACTTC.

The V gene is TRBV2, the J gene TRBJ1-4; the D is unclear. Trimming removed 8 bases from V and 0 bases from J, with 16 bases in between. From germline, CDR1 is SNHLY and CDR2 FYNNEI. The CDR3 runs to 16 residues. The CDR3 here is CASAFEGTATNEKLFF. CDR3 in DNA: TGTGCCAGCGCCTTCGAAGGTACTGCAACTAATGAAAAACTGTTTTTT.

This chain uses TRBV6-5 with TRBJ1-4, with TRBD1 matching 8 bases. The length of the CDR3 is 15 residues. Per germline, CDR1 MNHEY and CDR2 SVGAGI. The V and J ends lost 4 bases and 7 bases, in that order; junction bases with no gene match: 8. This CDR3 is CASSSTGGHGEKLFF. The DNA of the CDR3 is TGTGCCAGCAGTTCCACAGGGGGACATGGTGAAAAACTGTTTTTT.

V usage is TRBV4-2 and J usage is TRBJ2-5, with 9 bases matching TRBD1. Germline-derived CDR1 and CDR2 are LGHNA and YNFKEQ. The CDR3 contains 16 residues. The trim removed 2 bases at V and 2 bases at J, leaving 6 bases unmatched. In DNA form, the CDR3 reads TGTGCCAGCAGCCAACTTGGACAGGGGCAACAAGAGACCCAGTACTTC. This translates into CASSQLGQGQQETQYF.

The chain couples TRBV19 to TRBJ1-4; D perhaps matches TRBD1 (6 bases). Germline V gives CDR1 LNHDA, CDR2 SQIVND (reference sequence). The CDR3 has 16 amino acids. The V and J ends lost 3 bases and 4 bases respectively, with 15 bases between them. CDR3 nucleotide sequence: TGTGCCAGTAGTATTGGGCAGGGGAATGGTAATGAAAAACTGTTTTTT. This encodes CASSIGQGNGNEKLFF.

The chain uses TRBV6-5 and TRBJ2-3; 8 bases are a match to TRBD2. Germline CDR1 reads MNHEY; CDR2 reads SVGAGI. This CDR3 spans 15 amino acids. The J segment lost 2 bases and the V segment lost 6 bases, leaving 7 bases of the junction unmatched. The CDR3: CASSLLAGPTDTQYF. For the CDR3, the DNA is TGTGCCAGCAGCCTATTAGCGGGGCCCACAGATACGCAGTATTTT.

The chain is built from TRBV2 and TRBJ1-5; D possibly corresponds to TRBD1 (6 bases). V was pared by 5 bases and J by 2 bases, with 10 bases between. The CDR3 has 14 amino acids. Germline CDR1 SNHLY, CDR2 FYNNEI. CDR3 residues: CASSKGGGNQPQHF. The CDR3 DNA reads TGTGCCAGCAGTAAGGGGGGGGGCAATCAGCCCCAGCATTTT. The full variable domain, its missing parts supplied by reference TRBV2 and TRBJ1-5, is EPEVTQTPSHQVTQMGQEVILRCVPISNHLYFYWYRQILGQKVEFLVSFYNNEISEKSEIFDDQFSVERPDGSNFTLKIRSTKLEDSAMYFCASSKGGGNQPQHFGDGTRLSIL.

The rearrangement uses TRBV6-6 and TRBJ1-5; D gene ambiguous. V was pared by 8 bases and J by 1 base, with 9 bases between. CDR1 MNHNY and CDR2 SVGAGI come from the germline V gene (reference sequence). The CDR3 has 13 amino acids. In DNA, the CDR3 is TGTGCCAGCGAAGAGACCAGCAATCAGCCCCAGCATTTT. Protein sequence: CASEETSNQPQHF.

The chain uses TRBV18 and TRBJ1-4; D not certain. Trimming removed 2 bases at V and 8 bases at J, with 6 bases between. Germline CDR1 KGHSH, CDR2 LQKENI. This CDR3 region has 12 residues. The CDR3 spells CASSPAAEKLFF. In nucleotides, the CDR3 is TGTGCCAGCTCACCAGCCGCAGAAAAACTGTTTTTT.